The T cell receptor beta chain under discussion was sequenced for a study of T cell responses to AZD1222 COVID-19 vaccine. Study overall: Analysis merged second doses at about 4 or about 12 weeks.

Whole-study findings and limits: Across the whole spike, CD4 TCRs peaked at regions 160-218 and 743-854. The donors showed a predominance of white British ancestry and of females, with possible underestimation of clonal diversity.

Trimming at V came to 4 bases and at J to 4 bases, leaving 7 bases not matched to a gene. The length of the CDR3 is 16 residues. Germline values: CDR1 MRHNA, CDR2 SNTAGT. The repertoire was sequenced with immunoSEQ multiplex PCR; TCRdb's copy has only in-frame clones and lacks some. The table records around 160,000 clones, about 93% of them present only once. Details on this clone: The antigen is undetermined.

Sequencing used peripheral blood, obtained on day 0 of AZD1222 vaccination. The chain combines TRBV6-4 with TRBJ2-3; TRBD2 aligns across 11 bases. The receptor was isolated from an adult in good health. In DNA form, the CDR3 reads TGTGCCAGCAGTGGTAGCGGGGGGGCTGGTGCAGATACGCAGTATTTT. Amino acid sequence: CASSGSGGAGADTQYF.